The entry that follows covers one T cell receptor beta chain sequence. Its antigen is as yet unknown. An end of the junction differs from the germline gene, which may be a read error. The study recruited healthy Caucasian donors from Russia who were aged about 6 to 90. Primed by a sample-barcoded 5' primer and a J-beta primer mix, a second PCR proceeded for about 6 to 12 cycles. Researchers report that a template-switch adaptor with 12 random nucleotides tagged each cDNA molecule. TCRdb itself ran the 5' RACE reads through MiXCR, one entry per CDR3 protein. The sample has about 1.7 million distinct CDR3 sequences, about 28% seen once; the top ten hold about 7.7%. This sample is part of a study of blood T cells in healthy people across ages. Study observations and caveats: While age rose, TCR beta diversity per million T cells dropped in a roughly linear way. Long-lived donors carried more naive CD4+ cells and greater diversity than aged donors.

The CDR3 covers 14 residues. Germline values: CDR1 DFQATT, CDR2 SNEGSKA (reference sequence). Input material: blood. The source is a woman aged 25 to 39 in good health. The chain employs TRBV20-1 and TRBJ2-7; 13 bases map to TRBD2. The CDR3 region has the DNA TGCGGTGCAGTCACTAGCGGGGGGGCCTCCGAGCAGTACTTC. It translates to CGAVTSGGASEQYF.